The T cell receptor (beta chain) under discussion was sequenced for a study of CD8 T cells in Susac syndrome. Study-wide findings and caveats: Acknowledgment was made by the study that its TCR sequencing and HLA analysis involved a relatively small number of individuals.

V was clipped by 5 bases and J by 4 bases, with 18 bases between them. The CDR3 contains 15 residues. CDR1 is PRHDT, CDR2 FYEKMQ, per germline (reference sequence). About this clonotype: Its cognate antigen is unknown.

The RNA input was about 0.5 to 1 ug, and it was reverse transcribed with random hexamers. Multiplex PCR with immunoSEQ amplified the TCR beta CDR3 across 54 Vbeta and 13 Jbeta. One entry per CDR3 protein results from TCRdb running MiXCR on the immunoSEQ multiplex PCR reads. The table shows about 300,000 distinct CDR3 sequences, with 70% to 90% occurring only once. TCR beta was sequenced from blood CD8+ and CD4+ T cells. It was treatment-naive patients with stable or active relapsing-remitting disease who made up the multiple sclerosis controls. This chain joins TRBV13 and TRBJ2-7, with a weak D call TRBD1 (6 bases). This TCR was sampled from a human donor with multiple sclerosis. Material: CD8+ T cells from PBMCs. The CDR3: CASSNSGTPEYEQYF. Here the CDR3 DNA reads TGTGCCAGCAGCAATTCCGGGACACCTGAATACGAGCAGTACTTC.